Reported below is one T cell receptor (beta chain). The antigen it binds to is not known. There are no base qualities to consult, and no much larger clone falls within one base. The library was made by 5' RACE. Sequencing took place on an Illumina HiSeq 2500. A second roughly 7 to 11 cycle PCR used a sample-barcoded 5' primer and a J-beta primer mix. Each TCR beta cDNA molecule received a unique molecular identifier from a template-switch 5' adaptor carrying 12 random nucleotides. At least 3 million CDR3-containing paired-end reads were obtained from each sample. The Mint cDNA synthesis kit, primed by a TRBC-specific oligonucleotide, was used to synthesize first-strand cDNA from all RNA. After uracil-DNA glycosylase treatment, a first 18-cycle PCR used universal primers M1SS and BC2_uni_R on all cDNA. The study's processing was this. Normalization of each sample was performed by random selection of 1 million high-quality reads, each carrying a distinct molecular identifier. Instead of being binned into consensus sequences, reads with shared molecular identifiers were discarded. MiTCR, set to a Q25 quality threshold and the strictest error-elimination algorithm, was used for CDR3 identification, clonotype clustering and error correction. Lower-bound total TCR beta diversity was estimated with a nonparametric unseen species model using Euler transformation. TCRdb trimmed the raw reads at Q25, called clones with MiXCR and kept productive beta chains. For every CDR3 protein sequence, its rows merge into one entry that carries the most common genes and DNA. TCRdb, not the original authors, processed these V and J calls. The sample records 1,300,000 or so distinct CDR3 sequences, approximately 59% of which are singletons. The top ten constitute more than 6% of the sample.

The entry originates in a study of blood T cells in healthy people across ages (dated by TCRdb to between 2014 and 2017). Background on the whole study: In model experiments, roughly one uniquely barcoded TCR beta cDNA molecule per two T cells was captured by template switching. To track age-related changes in TCR beta repertoire diversity, the study relied on deep sequencing normalized with unique cDNA molecular identifiers. The donors were split into four age groups: young (average about 16 years), middle-aged (over 35), aged (roughly 60) and long-lived (approximately 80). To avoid experimental bias, donors of different ages were randomly spread across the sequencing lanes. Two additional independent replicas of 1 million unique cDNA reads from the same blood draw were analyzed for two donors (one aged 18 to 29 and one aged 80 or older).

General findings and caveats noted by the study authors: A strong correlation was found between observed TCR beta diversity and the percentage of naive T cells measured by flow cytometry. Estimates of total diversity from one million sequenced T cells were regarded as lower bounds and underestimates. Because the CMV infection status of the donors was unknown, age-related changes in expanded clonotypes may potentially have been confounded. Observed TCR beta diversity per million T cells fell roughly linearly with age, and a significant reduction was already apparent by age about 43. The long-lived group showed more naive CD4+ T cells, fewer expanded clones and increased TCR diversity than the aged group, suggesting age selection. Bulk unsorted PBMC profiling prevented conclusive comparison of naive and antigen-experienced compartments.

Systemically healthy Caucasian individuals from Russia, some 38 in total and aged about 6 to 100 years, were included as donors. Ten milliliters of peripheral blood were collected from each donor into EDTA-treated Vacutainer tubes. Ficoll-Paque density-gradient centrifugation was used to isolate PBMCs, with at least 7 million per sample. Trizol reagent was used to extract total RNA from PBMCs, with at least 5 micrograms per sample. For every donor, flow cytometry on a PBMC aliquot measured the percentage of naive CD45RAhigh/CD27high T cells. V is cut by 6 bases and J by 6 bases, and the space between the germline ends is 5 bases. The germline V gene (reference sequence) sets CDR1 to GTSNPN and CDR2 to SVGIG. The CDR3, from cysteine to phenylalanine, totals 10 residues. The CDR3 DNA has 30 bases and is translated from base 1.

Sequenced material: blood. The rearranged segments are TRBV30 and TRBJ2-2; a confident D gene designation cannot be given. This receptor was taken from a man aged 18 to 35 in good health. The CDR3 region reads CACYAGELFF. The base sequence is TGTGCCTGTTATGCCGGGGAGCTGTTTTTT.